Below, 29 T cell receptor beta chains from the same sample are listed, as sequenced in a study of tumor-infiltrating lymphocytes in oesophageal squamous cell carcinoma listed by TCRdb under 2016. The library was obtained by PCR. The reads were generated on an Illumina HiSeq 2000. Using fastp at Q25 and MiXCR, TCRdb reprocessed the public reads and kept productive beta chains. Here each entry gathers all rows of one CDR3 protein and keeps the most common genes and DNA. The sample contains approximately 10,000 distinct CDR3 sequences, roughly 64% of them found a single time. Less than 30% of the sample is held by the ten biggest clonotypes. The sequencing input was esophageal tumor tissue. The receptors stem from a female donor with esophageal squamous cell carcinoma.

On this clonotype itself: This likely comes from a read error, as the CDR3 has no conserved phenylalanine or tryptophan at its end. This sequence joins TRBV7-6 and TRBJ2-1; possibly TRBD2 for D (7 bases). This CDR3 has 15 amino acids. Trimming cost V 1 base and J 4 bases, with 11 bases left between them. Germline CDR1 reads SGHVS; CDR2 reads FNYEAQ. The CDR3 DNA reads TGTGCCAGCAGCTTAGTCGGGGGGCCTTACAATGAGCAGTTCTTG. This translates into CASSLVGGPYNEQFL.

By frequency in the sample, this clonotype is medium-sized (0.01 to 0.1%). CDR3 sequence (DNA): TGTGCCAGCCAAGTCAGGGCGGGCCTCGCCGAGCAGTACTTC. Translation gives CASQVRAGLAEQYF. The chain combines TRBV2 with TRBJ2-7; D might be TRBD1 or TRBD2, each matching 5 bases. The CDR3 spans 14 residues. Trimming removed 8 bases from V and 6 bases from J, with 20 bases in between. The germline CDR1 and CDR2 sequences are SNHLY and FYNNEI.

The chain is built from TRBV24-1 and TRBJ2-1; possible D gene TRBD1, 6 bases. The CDR3 sequence is 16 residues long. From germline, CDR1 is KGHDR and CDR2 SFDVKD. The V end lost 9 bases, the J end lost 0 bases, and 17 bases lay between the germline ends. The CDR3 is CATQGSRPSSYNEQFF. The CDR3 DNA is TGTGCCACCCAGGGGAGCCGCCCAAGCTCCTACAATGAGCAGTTCTTC.

This clonotype was seen only a few times. The chain couples TRBV27 to TRBJ1-1, with 8 bases fitting TRBD1. The CDR3 runs to 15 residues. Per the germline V gene, CDR1 is MNHEY and CDR2 is SMNVEV (reference sequence). V lost 2 bases, J lost 4 bases, and 6 bases stayed unmatched. CDR3 nucleotides: TGTGCCAGCAGTTTAAGGTGGCAGGGGGCCACTGAAGCTTTCTTT. Protein sequence: CASSLRWQGATEAFF.

J is TRBJ2-4 and V is TRBV11-2; unclear D gene. The DNA end is a closer match to TRBJ1-2, so the J assignment may be wrong. Per the germline V gene, CDR1 is SGHAT and CDR2 is FQNNGV. The CDR3 length is 15 residues. The CDR3 spells CASSLDPALEYGYTF. CDR3 DNA: TGTGCCAGCAGCTTAGATCCAGCCTTGGAGTATGGCTACACCTTC.

This clonotype was recorded only once. The V gene is TRBV7-4, the J gene TRBJ2-3, with 7 bases that match TRBD2. The CDR3 loop spans 14 amino acids. Trimming cost V 4 bases and J 0 bases; bases outside gene matches: 1. Germline-derived CDR1 and CDR2 are SGHVT and SQSDAQ. DNA of the CDR3: TGTGCCAGCAGCTCTAGCGGAAGCACAGATACGCAGTATTTT. As protein: CASSSSGSTDTQYF.

This clonotype was seen only once. V and J are TRBV7-3 and TRBJ2-5; TRBD1 agrees at 8 bases. Losses at the gene ends were 1 base for V and 5 bases for J; bases not matched to a gene: 6. Germline V gene sequence: CDR1 SGHTA, CDR2 FQGTGA. The CDR3 has 15 residues. CDR3 protein: CASSLMGTGGETQYF. The DNA for the CDR3 is TGTGCCAGCAGCTTAATGGGGACAGGCGGGGAGACCCAGTACTTC. Full variable domain (remainder filled in from reference TRBV7-3 and TRBJ2-5): GAGVSQTPSNKVTEKGKYVELRCDPISGHTALYWYRQSLGQGPEFLIYFQGTGAADDSGLPNDRFFAVRPEGSVSTLKIQRTERGDSAVYLCASSLMGTGGETQYFGPGTRLLVL.

This chain connects TRBV19 to TRBJ1-1; possibly TRBD1 for D (6 bases). This CDR3 contains 15 residues. Trimming cost V 7 bases and J 0 bases, with 15 bases left between them. Germline loops: CDR1 LNHDA, CDR2 SQIVND (reference sequence). CDR3 coding DNA: TGTGCCAGTATCCCCCCGGGGGGCATGAACACTGAAGCTTTCTTT. This translates into CASIPPGGMNTEAFF.

V usage is TRBV7-2 and J usage is TRBJ2-4, with D unclear. Near its end, the DNA agrees better with TRBJ2-7, so the J call may be wrong. The CDR3 has 15 residues. The germline gives CDR1 SGHTA, CDR2 FQGNSA. CDR3 in DNA: TGTGCCAGCAGCCAGGCGATAGGGTCGGTTGACGAGCAGTACTTC. It codes for CASSQAIGSVDEQYF.

As DNA, the CDR3 is TGTGCCAGCAGCCAAGCGGGGACAGACAATCAGCCCCAGCATTTT. The encoded protein is CASSQAGTDNQPQHF. The chain has TRBV4-2 and TRBJ1-5; TRBD1 matches 7 bases. After removal of 1 base from V and 3 bases from J, the junction contained 3 bases not matched to a gene. CDR3 size: 15 residues. Germline V lookup: CDR1 LGHNA, CDR2 YNFKEQ.

The sample holds one count of this clonotype. The chain recombines TRBV7-6 with TRBJ1-1; D is ambiguous. Germline loops: CDR1 SGHVS, CDR2 FNYEAQ. The CDR3 sequence is 14 residues long. The ends were cut back, 4 bases at V and 4 bases at J, with 13 bases in the middle. The CDR3 coding sequence is TGTGCCAGCAGCTGGGGTTCAGAGGGCACTGAAGCTTTCTTT. It codes for CASSWGSEGTEAFF.

The V call is TRBV12-3 or TRBV12-4, the J call TRBJ2-4, with a possible D match to TRBD1 (7 bases). With the DNA end fitting TRBJ2-7 better, the J assignment may be wrong. This CDR3 has 14 amino acids. The CDR3 DNA is TGTGCCAGCAGACAGGGGAGGTTTTCCTACGAGCAGTACTTC. This encodes CASRQGRFSYEQYF.

As for this clonotype: It may be a read error: a sequence one base away is much more abundant. The chain combines TRBV2 with TRBJ2-6, with unresolved D. Per the germline V gene, CDR1 is SNHLY and CDR2 is FYNNEI. The CDR3 sequence is 14 residues long. V was cut by 5 bases and J by 8 bases, with 13 bases left in between. CDR3 DNA: TGTGCCAGCAGTAACCCCGGTAGGCCCAACGTCCTGACTTTC. Amino acid sequence: CASSNPGRPNVLTF.

The rearrangement joins TRBV28 to TRBJ2-3; TRBD1 aligns across 8 bases. V lost 5 bases, J lost 1 base, and 8 bases stayed unmatched. CDR3 size: 16 residues. Germline lookup yields CDR1 MDHEN and CDR2 SYDVKM. The CDR3 DNA reads as TGTGCCAGCAGTACTCGCTACAGGGGGGGCACAGATACGCAGTATTTT. Protein product: CASSTRYRGGTDTQYF.

This clonotype appeared once. The rearrangement links TRBV6-1 to TRBJ2-5; no definite D call. The DNA end is a closer match to TRBJ2-1, so the J assignment may be wrong. This CDR3 has 12 residues. The germline CDR1 and CDR2 sequences are MNHNS and SASEGT. For the CDR3, the DNA is TGTGCCAGCAGTGAAGTAGTGGAGACCCAGTTCTTC. It yields the protein CASSEVVETQFF.

The V and J genes are TRBV24-1 and TRBJ2-5; 7 bases are a match to TRBD1. The better agreement between TRBJ2-1 and the DNA end casts doubt on the J call. Looked up from germline, CDR1 is KGHDR and CDR2 is SFDVKD. The CDR3 loop spans 14 amino acids. The CDR3 coding sequence is TGTGCCACCAGTGATGGGACAGCCTACAATGAGCAGTTCTTC. Its translation is CATSDGTAYNEQFF.

This rearrangement joins TRBV7-3 to TRBJ2-3; D may be TRBD2 (5 bases). Germline V lookup: CDR1 SGHTA, CDR2 FQGTGA. The CDR3 has 13 amino acids. V was shortened by 5 bases and J by 6 bases, with 12 bases between the two germline ends. CDR3 sequence (DNA): TGTGCCAGCAGCCCAGGAGGTTTGGATACGCAGTATTTT. Its protein is CASSPGGLDTQYF. The full variable domain, its missing parts supplied by reference TRBV7-3 and TRBJ2-3, is GAGVSQTPSNKVTEKGKYVELRCDPISGHTALYWYRQSLGQGPEFLIYFQGTGAADDSGLPNDRFFAVRPEGSVSTLKIQRTERGDSAVYLCASSPGGLDTQYFGPGTRLTVL.

The rearrangement joins TRBV7-8 to TRBJ2-6; 12 positions agree with TRBD2. With the DNA end fitting TRBJ2-1 better, the J assignment may be wrong. The CDR3 has 17 residues. Germline-derived CDR1 and CDR2 are SGHVS and FQNEAQ. The CDR3 sequence: CASSAGTSGLAFNEQFF. CDR3 DNA: TGTGCCAGCAGCGCCGGGACTAGCGGGCTAGCTTTCAATGAGCAGTTCTTC.

In this sample, this clonotype turned up a few times. J is TRBJ2-7 and V is TRBV12-3 or TRBV12-4; 10 bases match TRBD1. The J call may be faulty, since TRBJ2-1 better matches the DNA end. This CDR3 is 12 amino acids long. The CDR3 here is CASSWTGGEQFF. The CDR3 bases are TGTGCCAGCAGTTGGACAGGGGGTGAGCAGTTCTTC.

V and J are TRBV11-1 and TRBJ2-1, with D maybe TRBD1 (5 bases). The DNA end favors TRBJ2-7, so the J call may be wrong. CDR1 SGHAT and CDR2 FQDESV come from the germline V gene (reference sequence). This CDR3 comprises 14 residues. CDR3 in amino acids: CASSLASGPYEQYF. CDR3 DNA sequence: TGTGCCAGCAGCTTAGCTTCAGGGCCCTACGAGCAGTACTTC.

The V gene is TRBV6-1, the J gene TRBJ1-1; 9 bases map to TRBD1. CDR1 and CDR2 from the germline V gene are MNHNS and SASEGT. The CDR3 loop spans 14 amino acids. Trimming removed 7 bases from V and 0 bases from J; junction bases left unmatched: 3. CDR3 region: CASKQGALNTEAFF. The CDR3 bases are TGTGCCAGCAAACAGGGGGCACTGAACACTGAAGCTTTCTTT.

This clonotype came up a few times. The chain uses TRBV11-2 and TRBJ1-2, with D maybe TRBD1 (5 bases). V was shortened by 4 bases and J by 1 base, with 13 bases between the two germline ends. Looked up from germline, CDR1 is SGHAT and CDR2 is FQNNGV. The CDR3 loop spans 15 amino acids. CDR3 sequence (DNA): TGTGCCAGCAGCTCCACGGGGGGGTTTAACTATGGCTACACCTTC. Protein: CASSSTGGFNYGYTF.

This chain joins TRBV7-2 and TRBJ1-2; TRBD1 matches 9 bases. CDR3 length: 16 residues. Germline trimming cut 1 base from V and 8 bases from J; bases unmatched to any gene: 11. Germline CDR1 is SGHTA and CDR2 is FQGNSA. The CDR3 region is CASSLGPTGGAKGYTF. CDR3 nucleotide sequence: TGTGCCAGCAGCTTAGGGCCCACAGGGGGCGCGAAAGGCTACACCTTC.

The rearrangement links TRBV7-8 to TRBJ2-4, with TRBD2 matching 10 bases. The J call may not be correct, given that the DNA end is closer to TRBJ2-7. Germline assignment: CDR1 SGHVS and CDR2 FQNEAQ. This CDR3 comprises 16 residues. DNA for the CDR3: TGTGCCAGCAGCGCCCTGGGACTAGCGAGTAGATCCGAGCAGTACTTC. This translates into CASSALGLASRSEQYF.

The CDR3 spells CASIKGDVGEQFF. CDR3 in DNA: TGTGCCAGCATCAAGGGGGACGTAGGGGAGCAGTTCTTC. The rearrangement joins TRBV12-3 or TRBV12-4 to TRBJ2-5, with D perhaps TRBD1 (6 bases). The J call may be in error: the DNA end matches TRBJ2-1 better. The CDR3 has 13 residues.

V gene TRBV7-2 combines with J gene TRBJ2-7; 12 bases align to TRBD1. Trimming removed 0 bases from V and 6 bases from J; junction bases left unmatched: 3. The germline CDR1 and CDR2 sequences are SGHTA and FQGNSA. The CDR3 extends over 15 amino acids. The DNA for the CDR3 is TGTGCCAGCAGCTTAGCCGGGACAGGGGGCACCGAGCAGTACTTC. Translating gives CASSLAGTGGTEQYF.

Here the CDR3 DNA reads TGTGCCAGCAGCTTATTTGGGCCCCTGACAGATGGCTACACCTTC. Residues: CASSLFGPLTDGYTF. J is TRBJ1-2 and V is TRBV7-9; D is perhaps TRBD1 (5 bases). From germline, CDR1 is SEHNR and CDR2 FQNEAQ (reference sequence). The CDR3 consists of 15 residues. Trimming took 2 bases from V and 6 from J, leaving 16 bases between them.

This clonotype was observed a few times. J is TRBJ2-3 and V is TRBV7-8, with a tentative D call TRBD1 (6 bases). The end of the DNA is better explained by TRBJ2-5, so the J call may be wrong. The CDR3 has 15 amino acids. The germline gives CDR1 SGHVS, CDR2 FQNEAQ. CDR3 DNA: TGTGCCAGCAGCTCTTCCGGGACAATGAGGGAGACCCAGTACTTC. It encodes CASSSSGTMRETQYF.

The rearrangement joins TRBV28 to TRBJ2-2; 7 bases map to TRBD1. The CDR3 extends over 15 amino acids. V trimming: 6 bases; J trimming: 1 base; junction bases outside the gene matches: 5. Germline CDR1 reads MDHEN; CDR2 reads SYDVKM. The CDR3 DNA sequence: TGTGCCAGCAGAGGCCGGGACAGGAACACCGGGGAGCTGTTTTTT. It yields the protein CASRGRDRNTGELFF.